Listed below are T cell receptor beta chains from one sample, sequenced in a study of T cell repertoires in cytomegalovirus infection. TCRdb reanalysed the reads using MiXCR and keeps one entry per CDR3 protein. Here the sample spans around 530,000 distinct CDR3 sequences, approximately 16% being singletons. Sequenced input: CD8+ T cells from PBMCs. The receptors originated from a human donor in good health (CMV status not recorded). Some clones in this sample may be carry-over from other donors' samples. Both conserved end residues are part of each CDR3. Each record gives: V gene, clone size, J gene, D gene, CDR3 protein, CDR3 DNA. The D gene is left open where the match is weak. Not all rows give a size; the values are once, few, many and, for expanded clones, a class.

TRBV7-9,many,TRBJ2-7,TRBD2,CASSSLAGGPSYEQYF,TGTGCCAGCAGCTCTCTAGCGGGAGGCCCCTCCTACGAGCAGTACTTC
TRBV14,few,TRBJ2-1,TRBD2,CASSQTTSGRIYEQFF,TGTGCCAGCAGCCAAACAACTAGCGGGAGAATCTATGAGCAGTTCTTC
TRBV6-1,.,TRBJ1-2,.,CASSPIPEVSYTF,TGTGCCAGCAGCCCAATCCCGGAGGTGAGCTACACCTTC
TRBV7-9,.,TRBJ2-3,TRBD2,CASSSPGLAGPLGTDTQYF,TGTGCCAGCAGCTCCCCGGGACTAGCGGGGCCTCTAGGCACAGATACGCAGTATTTT
TRBV15,many,TRBJ1-1,.,CATSTRQTPNTEAFF,TGTGCCACCAGCACTAGACAGACCCCGAACACTGAAGCTTTCTTT
TRBV2,.,TRBJ2-1,TRBD2,CASSPGLAGAGGSDEQFF,TGTGCCAGCAGTCCGGGACTAGCGGGAGCTGGAGGGAGCGATGAGCAGTTCTTC
TRBV7-9,few,TRBJ2-7,TRBD2,CASTGGLAGDYEQYF,TGTGCCAGCACCGGCGGACTAGCGGGAGACTACGAGCAGTACTTC
TRBV27,many,TRBJ2-3,TRBD2,CASSSVYSGVPDTQYF,TGTGCCAGCAGTTCCGTTTATAGCGGGGTACCAGATACGCAGTATTTT
TRBV3-1,few,TRBJ2-6,.,CASSPLDPSGANVLTF,TGTGCCAGCAGCCCATTAGACCCATCTGGGGCCAACGTCCTGACTTTC
TRBV4-1,.,TRBJ2-2,.,CASSRTPEGTGELFF,TGCGCCAGCAGCCGGACACCCGAGGGAACCGGGGAGCTGTTTTTT
TRBV7-8,many,TRBJ2-5,.,CASSFSGPRETQYF,TGTGCCAGCAGCTTTAGCGGACCCCGAGAGACCCAGTACTTC
TRBV28,.,TRBJ2-7,.,CASSSPRVSTGSYEQYF,TGTGCCAGCAGTTCCCCCCGGGTTTCCACCGGCTCCTACGAGCAGTACTTC
TRBV6-1,many,TRBJ1-1,TRBD1,CASKQGPPEAFF,TGTGCCAGCAAACAGGGGCCCCCTGAAGCTTTCTTT
TRBV20-1,.,TRBJ2-1,TRBD2,CSATRTRRDEQFF,TGCAGTGCTACCCGGACTAGGCGGGATGAGCAGTTCTTC
TRBV7-8,many,TRBJ2-5,TRBD2,CASSLALAGGLKRETQYF,TGTGCCAGCAGCTTAGCTCTAGCGGGGGGGCTGAAAAGAGAGACCCAGTACTTC
TRBV2,.,TRBJ2-7,TRBD1,CASTWDRGAYEQYF,TGTGCCAGCACCTGGGACAGGGGGGCCTACGAGCAGTACTTC
TRBV7-9,many,TRBJ2-7,.,CASSLVLGNRAEQYF,TGTGCCAGCAGCTTAGTATTGGGTAATCGAGCCGAGCAGTACTTC
TRBV7-2,many,TRBJ2-5,.,CASSLVGGKPPETQYF,TGTGCCAGCAGCTTAGTAGGAGGGAAGCCCCCAGAGACCCAGTACTTC
TRBV11-3,many,TRBJ2-2,TRBD2,CASSLRAGGVTGELFF,TGTGCCAGCAGCTTAAGGGCGGGAGGTGTCACCGGGGAGCTGTTTTTT
TRBV5-6,many,TRBJ2-7,TRBD1,CASSSGTGGFDEQYF,TGTGCCAGCAGCTCAGGGACAGGGGGCTTCGACGAGCAGTACTTC
TRBV14,many,TRBJ2-3,.,CASSQTGTDTQYF,TGTGCCAGCAGCCAAACGGGCACAGATACGCAGTATTTT
TRBV6-2/TRBV6-3,.,TRBJ1-5,.,CASSPPQGSQPQHF,TGTGCCAGCAGTCCCCCACAGGGTTCTCAGCCCCAGCATTTT
TRBV5-5,.,TRBJ2-7,.,CASSLGPVSYEQYF,TGTGCCAGCAGCTTGGGTCCGGTCTCCTACGAGCAGTACTTC
TRBV9,.,TRBJ2-7,TRBD2,CASSVEGTSAYEQYF,TGTGCCAGCAGCGTAGAAGGGACTAGCGCGTACGAGCAGTACTTC
TRBV12-3/TRBV12-4,few,TRBJ2-3,.,CASRGAARGADTQYF,TGTGCCTCCCGGGGCGCCGCAAGAGGGGCAGATACGCAGTATTTT
TRBV20-1,.,TRBJ2-7,.,CSARTLGLYEQYF,TGCAGTGCTAGGACCTTGGGCCTCTACGAGCAGTACTTC
TRBV10-3,.,TRBJ1-1,.,CAISEVRTVNTEAFF,TGTGCCATCAGTGAGGTCCGGACAGTGAACACTGAAGCTTTCTTT
TRBV7-9,many,TRBJ2-4,.,CASQQLRAGDGNIQYF,TGTGCCAGCCAGCAGCTTCGGGCAGGGGATGGAAACATTCAGTACTTC
TRBV5-1,few,TRBJ2-7,.,CASSLGPYNYEQYF,TGCGCCAGCAGCTTAGGCCCCTACAACTACGAGCAGTACTTC
TRBV7-7,many,TRBJ1-3,.,CASSVGYGDTIYF,TGTGCCAGCAGCGTCGGTTACGGGGACACCATATATTTT
TRBV20-1,.,TRBJ1-2,.,CSALSGHVNGYTF,TGCAGTGCCCTCTCCGGACACGTCAACGGCTACACCTTC
TRBV29-1,few,TRBJ1-4,.,CSPTGATNEKLFF,TGCAGTCCCACAGGCGCAACTAATGAAAAACTGTTTTTT
TRBV7-6,many,TRBJ2-1,TRBD1,CASSLGGWTGYNEQFF,TGTGCCAGCAGCTTAGGGGGTTGGACAGGGTACAATGAGCAGTTCTTC
TRBV6-1,many,TRBJ2-7,TRBD2,CASSEDAGGYEQYF,TGTGCCAGCAGTGAAGACGCGGGGGGGTACGAGCAGTACTTC
TRBV2,few,TRBJ2-7,.,CASRPGFYEQYF,TGTGCCAGCAGACCGGGTTTCTACGAGCAGTACTTC
TRBV19,few,TRBJ2-2,.,CASSIGDSANTGELFF,TGTGCCAGTAGTATTGGGGACTCCGCTAACACCGGGGAGCTGTTTTTT
TRBV20-1,.,TRBJ2-1,.,CSARDPKTPRNEQFF,TGCAGTGCTAGAGATCCTAAGACTCCTCGAAATGAGCAGTTCTTC
TRBV12-5,many,TRBJ1-6,TRBD1,CASGFPGQGGNSPLHF,TGTGCTAGTGGTTTCCCCGGACAGGGAGGAAATTCACCCCTCCACTTT
TRBV6-5,many,TRBJ2-1,.,CASSYSRTRGDEQFF,TGTGCCAGCAGTTACTCCCGGACTAGGGGGGATGAGCAGTTCTTC
TRBV27,few,TRBJ2-7,TRBD2,CASSSFIGRLAVYEQYF,TGTGCCAGCAGTTCCTTTATTGGGCGGCTAGCGGTCTACGAGCAGTACTTC